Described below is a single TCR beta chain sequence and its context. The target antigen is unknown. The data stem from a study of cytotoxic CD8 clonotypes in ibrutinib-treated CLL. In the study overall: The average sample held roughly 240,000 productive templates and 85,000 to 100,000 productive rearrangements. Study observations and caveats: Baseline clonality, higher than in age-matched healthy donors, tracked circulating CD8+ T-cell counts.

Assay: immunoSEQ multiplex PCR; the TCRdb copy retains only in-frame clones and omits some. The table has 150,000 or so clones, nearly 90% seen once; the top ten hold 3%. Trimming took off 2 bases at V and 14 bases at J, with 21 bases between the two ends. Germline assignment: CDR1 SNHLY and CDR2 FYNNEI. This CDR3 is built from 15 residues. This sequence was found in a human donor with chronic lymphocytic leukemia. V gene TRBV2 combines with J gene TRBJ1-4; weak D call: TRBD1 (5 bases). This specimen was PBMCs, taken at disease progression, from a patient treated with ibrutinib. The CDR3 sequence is CASSELRGLRIPLFF. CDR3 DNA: TGTGCCAGCAGTGAATTACGGGGACTTCGAATACCTCTGTTTTTT. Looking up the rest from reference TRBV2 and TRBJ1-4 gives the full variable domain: EPEVTQTPSHQVTQMGQEVILRCVPISNHLYFYWYRQILGQKVEFLVSFYNNEISEKSEIFDDQFSVERPDGSNFTLKIRSTKLEDSAMYFCASSELRGLRIPLFFGSGTQLSVL.